Listed here are 6 T cell receptor beta chains from one sample, sequenced in a study of T cells in localized non-small cell lung cancer. Clones were read by immunoSEQ multiplex PCR, and TCRdb kept only the in-frame ones, dropping some. Of just over 1,500 clones in the sample, roughly 25% were seen once. The input for sequencing was lung tumor tissue, taken before any cancer treatment. These receptors were taken from a woman aged 35 to 69 with stage II lung adenocarcinoma.

This clone was recorded a few times. V and J are TRBV19 and TRBJ1-2, with 10 positions matching TRBD1. The V gene's germline CDR1 is LNHDA and CDR2 SQIVND (reference sequence). The junction had 12 bases not matched to a gene; V was cut back by 2 bases and J by 6 bases. The CDR3 runs 17 residues. CDR3 region: CASSILATGGVFNGYTF. The CDR3 DNA follows: TGTGCCAGTAGTATACTAGCGACAGGGGGCGTTTTTAATGGCTACACCTTC.

The J gene is TRBJ1-4, the V gene TRBV28, with 8 bases matching TRBD1. CDR1 is MDHEN, CDR2 SYDVKM, per germline. The length of the CDR3 is 15 residues. The junction had 10 bases not matched to a gene; V was cut back by 6 bases and J by 7 bases. For the CDR3, the DNA is TGTGCCAGCAGCAAAACCCTCGGGACAGGTGAAAAACTGTTTTTT. Its translation: CASSKTLGTGEKLFF.

This clone was counted only a few times. The chain combines TRBV11-3 with TRBJ1-4; 7 bases match TRBD1. V lost 4 bases to trimming and J lost 2 bases; unmatched junction nucleotides: 7. The germline gives CDR1 SGHNT, CDR2 YENEEA. The CDR3 loop spans 16 amino acids. For the CDR3, the DNA is TGTGCCAGCAGCTCTGAGGCCAGGGGGACTAATGAAAAACTGTTTTTT. It translates to CASSSEARGTNEKLFF.

The chain uses TRBV14 and TRBJ2-5; the D is unclear. This CDR3 is built from 13 residues. Deletions cut 0 bases from V and 2 bases from J, with 4 bases between. Germline V CDR1 and CDR2: SGHDN, FVKESK. CDR3 region: CASSQELQETQYF. The CDR3 DNA is TGTGCCAGCAGCCAAGAATTACAAGAGACCCAGTACTTC.

The J gene is TRBJ2-1, the V gene TRBV15; possibly TRBD1 for D (7 bases). The CDR3 covers 14 residues. Germline lookup yields CDR1 LNHNV and CDR2 YYDKDF (reference sequence). The V and J ends lost 0 bases and 11 bases respectively, with 14 bases between them. The CDR3 reads CATSRDLEGAKQFF. DNA for the CDR3: TGTGCCACCAGCAGAGATCTGGAGGGGGCAAAGCAGTTCTTC. The full variable domain, with the rest looked up from reference TRBV15 and TRBJ2-1, is DAMVIQNPRYQVTQFGKPVTLSCSQTLNHNVMYWYQQKSSQAPKLLFHYYDKDFNNEADTPDNFQSRRPNTSFCFLDIRSPGLGDTAMYLCATSRDLEGAKQFFGPGTRLTVL.

The chain has TRBV11-3 and TRBJ1-5; D remains unclear. Trimming shortened V by 3 bases and J by 4 bases, and 10 bases separated the two germline ends. The CDR3 runs to 14 residues. The germline V gene has CDR1 SGHNT and CDR2 YENEEA. As DNA, the CDR3 is TGTGCCAGCAGCTTTCGAGGTACTAATCAGCCCCAGCATTTT. Amino acid sequence: CASSFRGTNQPQHF.